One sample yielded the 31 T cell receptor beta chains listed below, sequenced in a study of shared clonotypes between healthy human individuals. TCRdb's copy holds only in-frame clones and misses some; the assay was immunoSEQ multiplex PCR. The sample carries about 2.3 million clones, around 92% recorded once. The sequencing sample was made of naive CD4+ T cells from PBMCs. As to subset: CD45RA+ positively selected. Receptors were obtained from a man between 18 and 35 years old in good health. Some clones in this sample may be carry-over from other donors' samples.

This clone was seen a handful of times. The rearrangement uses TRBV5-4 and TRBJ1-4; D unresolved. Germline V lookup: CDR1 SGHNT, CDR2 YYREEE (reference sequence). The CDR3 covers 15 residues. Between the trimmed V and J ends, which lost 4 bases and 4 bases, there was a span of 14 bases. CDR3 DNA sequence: TGTGCCAGCAGCGCGATGCCCGGGCGTAATGAAAAACTGTTTTTT. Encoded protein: CASSAMPGRNEKLFF. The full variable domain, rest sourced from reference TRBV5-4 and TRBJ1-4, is ETGVTQSPTHLIKTRGQQVTLRCSSQSGHNTVSWYQQALGQGPQFIFQYYREEENGRGNFPPRFSGLQFPNYSSELNVNALELDDSALYLCASSAMPGRNEKLFFGSGTQLSVL.

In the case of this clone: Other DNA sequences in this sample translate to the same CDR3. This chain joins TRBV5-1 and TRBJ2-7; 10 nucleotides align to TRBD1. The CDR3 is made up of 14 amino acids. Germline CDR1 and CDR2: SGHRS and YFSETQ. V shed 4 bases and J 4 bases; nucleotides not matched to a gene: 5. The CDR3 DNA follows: TGCGCCAGCAGCCCCGAGGGACAGGGGTACGAGCAGTACTTC. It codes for CASSPEGQGYEQYF.

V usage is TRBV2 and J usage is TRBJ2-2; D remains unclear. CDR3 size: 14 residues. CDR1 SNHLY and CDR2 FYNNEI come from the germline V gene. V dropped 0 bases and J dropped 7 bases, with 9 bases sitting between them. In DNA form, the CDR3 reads TGTGCCAGCAGTGAAGCGCTCCCGGGCGGGGAGCTGTTTTTT. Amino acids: CASSEALPGGELFF.

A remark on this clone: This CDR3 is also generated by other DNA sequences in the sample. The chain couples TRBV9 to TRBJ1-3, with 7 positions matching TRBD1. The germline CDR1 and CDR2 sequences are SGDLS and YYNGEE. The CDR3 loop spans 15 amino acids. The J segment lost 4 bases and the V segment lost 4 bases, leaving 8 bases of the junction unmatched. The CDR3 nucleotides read TGTGCCAGCAGCCCGCGACAGGGATCGGGAAACACCATATATTTT. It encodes CASSPRQGSGNTIYF.

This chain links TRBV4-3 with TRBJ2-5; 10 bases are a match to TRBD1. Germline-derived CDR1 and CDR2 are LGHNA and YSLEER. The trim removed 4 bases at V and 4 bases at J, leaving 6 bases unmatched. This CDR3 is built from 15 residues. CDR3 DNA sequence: TGCGCCAGCAGCCTTGGACAGGGGGTTACAGAGACCCAGTACTTC. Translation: CASSLGQGVTETQYF.

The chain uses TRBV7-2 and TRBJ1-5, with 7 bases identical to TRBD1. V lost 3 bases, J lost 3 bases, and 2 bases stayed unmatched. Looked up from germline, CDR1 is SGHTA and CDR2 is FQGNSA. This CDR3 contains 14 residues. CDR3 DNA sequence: TGTGCCAGCAGCTTGACAGGGCACAATCAGCCCCAGCATTTT. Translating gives CASSLTGHNQPQHF.

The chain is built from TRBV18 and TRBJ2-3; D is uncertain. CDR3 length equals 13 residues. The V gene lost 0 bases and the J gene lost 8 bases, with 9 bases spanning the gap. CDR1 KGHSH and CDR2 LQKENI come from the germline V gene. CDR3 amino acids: CASSPPSKVTQYF. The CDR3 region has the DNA TGTGCCAGCTCACCACCGAGCAAGGTTACGCAGTATTTT.

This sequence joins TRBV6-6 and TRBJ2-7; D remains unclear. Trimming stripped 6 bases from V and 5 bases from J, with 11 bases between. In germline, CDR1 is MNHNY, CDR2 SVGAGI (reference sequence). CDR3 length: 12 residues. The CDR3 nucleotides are TGTGCCAGCAGCCGGACCAGCAACGAGCAGTACTTC. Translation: CASSRTSNEQYF.

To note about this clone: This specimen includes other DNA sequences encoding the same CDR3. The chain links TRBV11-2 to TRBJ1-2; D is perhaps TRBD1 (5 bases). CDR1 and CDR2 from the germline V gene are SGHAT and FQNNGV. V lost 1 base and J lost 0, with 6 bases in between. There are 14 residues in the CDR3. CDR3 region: CASSLGRANYGYTF. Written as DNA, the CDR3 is TGTGCCAGCAGCTTAGGCAGGGCTAACTATGGCTACACCTTC.

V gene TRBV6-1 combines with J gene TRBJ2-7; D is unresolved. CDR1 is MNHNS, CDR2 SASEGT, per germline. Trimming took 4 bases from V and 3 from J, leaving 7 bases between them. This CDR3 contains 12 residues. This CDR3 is CASSGILYEQYF. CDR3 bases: TGTGCCAGCAGTGGGATACTCTACGAGCAGTACTTC.

The DNA for the CDR3 is TGTGCCAGCTCACCACCATCCGGGCAGGGTAACGCTGAAGCTTTCTTT. This gives the protein CASSPPSGQGNAEAFF. The gene calls are TRBV18 and TRBJ1-1, with a possible D match to TRBD1 (5 bases). The germline V gene encodes CDR1 KGHSH and CDR2 LQKENI. Deletions cut 0 bases from V and 6 bases from J, with 17 bases between. CDR3 length: 16 residues.

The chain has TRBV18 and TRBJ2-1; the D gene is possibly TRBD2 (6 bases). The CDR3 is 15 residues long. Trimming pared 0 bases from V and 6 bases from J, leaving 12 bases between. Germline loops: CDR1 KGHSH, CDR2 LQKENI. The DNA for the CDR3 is TGTGCCAGCTCACCACCTACGGGAGTAGGCAATGAGCAGTTCTTC. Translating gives CASSPPTGVGNEQFF.

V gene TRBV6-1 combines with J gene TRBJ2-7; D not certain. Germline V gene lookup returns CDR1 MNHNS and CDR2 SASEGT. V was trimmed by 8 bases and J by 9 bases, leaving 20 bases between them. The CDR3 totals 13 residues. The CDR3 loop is CASAVSMGFGQYF. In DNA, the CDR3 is TGTGCCAGCGCGGTCAGTATGGGTTTTGGGCAGTACTTC.

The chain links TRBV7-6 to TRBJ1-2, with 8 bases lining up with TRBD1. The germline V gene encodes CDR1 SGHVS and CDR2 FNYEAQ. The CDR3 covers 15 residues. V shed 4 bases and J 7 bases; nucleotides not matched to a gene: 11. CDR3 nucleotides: TGTGCCAGCAGCTCCACAACCCGAGGACAGGGTGGCTACACCTTC. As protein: CASSSTTRGQGGYTF.

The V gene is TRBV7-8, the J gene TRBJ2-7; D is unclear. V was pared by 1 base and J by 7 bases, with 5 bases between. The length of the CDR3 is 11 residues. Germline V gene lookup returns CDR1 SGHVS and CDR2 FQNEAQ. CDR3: CASSLDWEQYF. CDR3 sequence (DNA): TGTGCCAGCAGCTTAGATTGGGAGCAGTACTTC.

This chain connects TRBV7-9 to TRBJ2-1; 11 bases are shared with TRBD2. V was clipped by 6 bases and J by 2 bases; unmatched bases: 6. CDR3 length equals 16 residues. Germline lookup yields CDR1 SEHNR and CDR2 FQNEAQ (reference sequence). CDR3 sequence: CASSFLAGGAYNEQFF. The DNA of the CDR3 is TGTGCCAGCAGTTTTTTAGCGGGAGGGGCCTACAATGAGCAGTTCTTC.

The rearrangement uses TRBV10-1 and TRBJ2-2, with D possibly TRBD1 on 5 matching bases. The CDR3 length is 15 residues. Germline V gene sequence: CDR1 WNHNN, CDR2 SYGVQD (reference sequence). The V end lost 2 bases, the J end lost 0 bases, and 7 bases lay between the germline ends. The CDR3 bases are TGCGCCAGCAGTGAGAGGGGCCCGAACACCGGGGAGCTGTTTTTT. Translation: CASSERGPNTGELFF.

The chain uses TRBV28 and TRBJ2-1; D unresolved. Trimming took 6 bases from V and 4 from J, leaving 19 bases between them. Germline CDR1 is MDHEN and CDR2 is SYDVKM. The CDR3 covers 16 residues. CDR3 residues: CASSRDSGSGYNEQFF. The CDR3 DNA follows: TGTGCCAGCAGCCGCGATAGTGGTTCTGGGTACAATGAGCAGTTCTTC.

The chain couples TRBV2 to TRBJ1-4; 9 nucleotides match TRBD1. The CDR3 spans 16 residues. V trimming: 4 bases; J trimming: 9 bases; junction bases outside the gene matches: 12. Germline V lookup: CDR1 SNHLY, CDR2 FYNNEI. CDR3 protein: CASSGYLTGGGQKLFF. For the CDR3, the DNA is TGTGCCAGCAGTGGCTATTTGACAGGGGGAGGTCAAAAACTGTTTTTT.

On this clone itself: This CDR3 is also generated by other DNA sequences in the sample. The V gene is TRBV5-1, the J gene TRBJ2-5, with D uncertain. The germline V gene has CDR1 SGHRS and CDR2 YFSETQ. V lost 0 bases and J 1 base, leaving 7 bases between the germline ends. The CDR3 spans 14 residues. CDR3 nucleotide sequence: TGCGCCAGCAGCTTGGCGACGGCCCAAGAGACCCAGTACTTC. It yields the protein CASSLATAQETQYF.

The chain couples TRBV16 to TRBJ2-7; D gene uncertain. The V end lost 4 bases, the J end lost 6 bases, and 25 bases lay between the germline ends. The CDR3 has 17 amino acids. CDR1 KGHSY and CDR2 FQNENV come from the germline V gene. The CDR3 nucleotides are TGTGCCAGCAGCCCCACGTTTGCTCCTACTTTATCGGGCGAGCAGTACTTC. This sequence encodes CASSPTFAPTLSGEQYF.

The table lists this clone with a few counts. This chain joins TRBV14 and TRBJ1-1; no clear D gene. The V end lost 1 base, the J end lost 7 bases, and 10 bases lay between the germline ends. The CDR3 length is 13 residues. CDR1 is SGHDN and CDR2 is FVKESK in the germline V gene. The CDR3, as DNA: TGTGCCAGCAGCCAAGGGCTTGGTTATGAAGCTTTCTTT. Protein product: CASSQGLGYEAFF.

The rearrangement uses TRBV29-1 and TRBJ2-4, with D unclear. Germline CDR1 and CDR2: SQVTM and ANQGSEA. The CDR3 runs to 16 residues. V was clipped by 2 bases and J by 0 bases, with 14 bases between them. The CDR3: CSVEPLYSLAKNIQYF. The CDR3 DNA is TGCAGCGTTGAACCCCTTTATAGCTTAGCCAAAAACATTCAGTACTTC.

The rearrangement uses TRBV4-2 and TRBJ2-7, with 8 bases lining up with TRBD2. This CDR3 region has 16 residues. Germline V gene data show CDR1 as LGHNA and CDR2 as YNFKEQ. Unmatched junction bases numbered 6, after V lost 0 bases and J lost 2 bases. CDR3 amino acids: CASSQDGGGTPYEQYF. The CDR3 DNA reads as TGTGCCAGCAGCCAAGATGGCGGGGGGACCCCCTACGAGCAGTACTTC.

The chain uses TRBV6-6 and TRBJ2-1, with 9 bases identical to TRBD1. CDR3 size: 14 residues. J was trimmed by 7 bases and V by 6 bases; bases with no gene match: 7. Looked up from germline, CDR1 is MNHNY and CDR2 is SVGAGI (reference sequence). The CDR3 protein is CASRGDRDWNEQFF. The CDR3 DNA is TGTGCCAGCAGGGGGGACAGGGATTGGAATGAGCAGTTCTTC.

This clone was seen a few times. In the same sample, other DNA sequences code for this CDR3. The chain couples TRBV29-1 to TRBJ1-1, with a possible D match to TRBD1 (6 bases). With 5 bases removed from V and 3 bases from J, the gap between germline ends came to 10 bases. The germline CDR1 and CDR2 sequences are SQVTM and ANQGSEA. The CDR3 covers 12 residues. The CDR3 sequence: CSVRGADTEAFF. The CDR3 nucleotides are TGCAGCGTTCGGGGGGCTGACACTGAAGCTTTCTTT.

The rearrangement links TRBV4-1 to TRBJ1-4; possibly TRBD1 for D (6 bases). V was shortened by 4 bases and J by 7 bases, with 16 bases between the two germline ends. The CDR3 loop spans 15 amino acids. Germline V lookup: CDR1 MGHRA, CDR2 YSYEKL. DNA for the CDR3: TGCGCCAGCAGCCGGCCGGGACACACTGCTGAAAAACTGTTTTTT. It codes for CASSRPGHTAEKLFF.

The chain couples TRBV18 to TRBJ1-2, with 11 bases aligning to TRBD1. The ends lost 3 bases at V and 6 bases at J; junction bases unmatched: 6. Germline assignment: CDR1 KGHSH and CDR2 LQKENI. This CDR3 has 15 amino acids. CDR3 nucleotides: TGTGCCAGCTCACCCCTGGGGACAGGGGGAGATGGCTACACCTTC. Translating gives CASSPLGTGGDGYTF. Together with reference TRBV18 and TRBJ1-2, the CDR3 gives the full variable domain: NAGVMQNPRHLVRRRGQEARLRCSPMKGHSHVYWYRQLPEEGLKFMVYLQKENIIDESGMPKERFSAEFPKEGPSILRIQQVVRGDSAAYFCASSPLGTGGDGYTFGSGTRLTVV.

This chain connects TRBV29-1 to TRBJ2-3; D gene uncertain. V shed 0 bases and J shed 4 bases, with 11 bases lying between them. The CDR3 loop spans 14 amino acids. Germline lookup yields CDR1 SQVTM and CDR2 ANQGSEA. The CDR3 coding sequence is TGCAGCGTTGAAGATCCCGAGCGCCCAGATACGCAGTATTTT. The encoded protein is CSVEDPERPDTQYF.

Here the CDR3 DNA reads TGTGCTAGTGCCCCCGGTTTGTCTTGGGCTGGGGAGCTGTTTTTT. Its protein is CASAPGLSWAGELFF. The V and J genes are TRBV12-5 and TRBJ2-2; the D is unclear. The V end lost 7 bases, the J end lost 8 bases, and 20 bases lay between the germline ends. The CDR3 covers 15 residues. The germline CDR1 and CDR2 sequences are LGHNT and FRNRAP.

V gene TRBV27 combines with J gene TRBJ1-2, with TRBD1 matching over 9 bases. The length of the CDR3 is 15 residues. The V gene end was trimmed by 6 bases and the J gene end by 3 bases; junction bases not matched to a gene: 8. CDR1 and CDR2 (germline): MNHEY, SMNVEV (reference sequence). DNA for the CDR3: TGTGCCAGCAGGCCGGGGGACAGGGACTACTATGGCTACACCTTC. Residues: CASRPGDRDYYGYTF.